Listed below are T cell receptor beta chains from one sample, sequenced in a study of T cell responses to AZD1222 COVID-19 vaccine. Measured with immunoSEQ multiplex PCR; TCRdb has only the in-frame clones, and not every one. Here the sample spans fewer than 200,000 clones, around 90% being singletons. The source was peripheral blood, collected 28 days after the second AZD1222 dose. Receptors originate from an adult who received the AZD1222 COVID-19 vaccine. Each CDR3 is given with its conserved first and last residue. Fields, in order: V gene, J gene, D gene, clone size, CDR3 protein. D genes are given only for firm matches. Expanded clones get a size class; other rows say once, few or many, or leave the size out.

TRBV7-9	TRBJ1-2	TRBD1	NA	CASTIQDRGTYGYTF
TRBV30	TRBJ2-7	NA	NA	CAWSRTGMDEQYF
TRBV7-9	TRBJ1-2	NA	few	CASSLAGSGYTF
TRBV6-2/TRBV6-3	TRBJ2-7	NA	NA	CASSYSSRDYEQYF
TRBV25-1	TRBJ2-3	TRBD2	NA	CASSASGGSDTQYF
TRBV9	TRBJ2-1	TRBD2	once	CASSVGFRGVNEQFF
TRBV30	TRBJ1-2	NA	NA	CAWSVGVGYTF
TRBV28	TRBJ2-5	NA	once	CASSFSGREETQYF
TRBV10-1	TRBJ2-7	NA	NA	CASSSSGVYEQYF
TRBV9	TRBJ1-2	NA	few	CASSVRQDDYGYTF
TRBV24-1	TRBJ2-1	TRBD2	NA	CATSDLSGGAREQFF
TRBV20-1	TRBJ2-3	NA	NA	CSARVSDTQYF
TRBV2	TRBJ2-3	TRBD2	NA	CASSEGLAGGPDTQYF
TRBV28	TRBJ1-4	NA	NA	CASSLGGEKLFF
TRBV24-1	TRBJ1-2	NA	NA	CATSPRHSYGYTF
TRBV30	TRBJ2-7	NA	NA	CAWTGASYEQYF
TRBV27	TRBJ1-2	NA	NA	CASSLLGGLYGYTF
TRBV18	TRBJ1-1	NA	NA	CASSGRNTEAFF
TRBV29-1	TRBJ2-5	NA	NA	CSVEQGETQYF
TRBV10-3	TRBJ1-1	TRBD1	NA	CAISESGTDTEAFF
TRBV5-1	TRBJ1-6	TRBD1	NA	CASSSRDRDSPLHF
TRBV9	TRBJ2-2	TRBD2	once	CASSVAISELAGGRSTGELFF
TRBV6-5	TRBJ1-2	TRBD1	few	CASSQTGGYGYTF
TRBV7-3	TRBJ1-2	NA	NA	CASSSTGTSYGYTF
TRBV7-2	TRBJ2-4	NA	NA	CASSLSGRGGKNIQYF
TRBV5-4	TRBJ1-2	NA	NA	CASSFTGNPGYTF
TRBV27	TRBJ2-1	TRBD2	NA	CASSFGASGGTYIYNEQFF
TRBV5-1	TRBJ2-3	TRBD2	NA	CASSSKLAGQDTQYF
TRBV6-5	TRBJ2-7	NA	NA	CAEGAGWNYEQYF
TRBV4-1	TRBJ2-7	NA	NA	CASSQANSPGEYEQYF
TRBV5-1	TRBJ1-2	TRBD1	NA	CASSLGLTGSYGYTF
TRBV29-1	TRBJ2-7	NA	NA	CSVSRGRWGYEQYF
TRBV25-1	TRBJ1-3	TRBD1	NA	CASSEQTGSGNTIYF
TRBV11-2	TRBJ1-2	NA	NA	CASSPGEWGYTF
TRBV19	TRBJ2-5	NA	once	CASSMGGTVQETQYF